A single sample gave rise to the 18 T cell receptor beta chains below, sequenced in a study of blood T cell repertoires in COVID-19. Sequencing used immunoSEQ multiplex PCR; TCRdb keeps in-frame clones, though not all of them. The sample contains a few hundred thousand clones, around 87% of which appear only once. Input material: peripheral blood. The receptors originated from a woman between 45 and 60 years old who had recovered from COVID-19.

The chain couples TRBV19 to TRBJ1-4; 7 nucleotides align to TRBD1. From germline, CDR1 is LNHDA and CDR2 SQIVND (reference sequence). J lost 0 bases, V lost 6 bases, and 1 base had no gene match. This CDR3 comprises 14 residues. This CDR3 reads CASRDRSTNEKLFF. CDR3 DNA: TGTGCCAGTAGGGACAGGTCAACTAATGAAAAACTGTTTTTT.

Here the CDR3 DNA reads TGCGCCAGCAGTGTGACAGGGGGTATGGTGGAGCCCCAGCATTTT. It is translated as CASSVTGGMVEPQHF. The V call is TRBV10-2, the J call TRBJ1-5, with 9 bases matching TRBD1. Germline values: CDR1 WSHSY, CDR2 SAAADI. This CDR3 has 15 amino acids. The V gene end was trimmed by 4 bases and the J gene end by 8 bases; junction bases not matched to a gene: 9.

V usage is TRBV27 and J usage is TRBJ2-1; perhaps TRBD2 as D (6 bases). This CDR3 contains 14 residues. Trimming removed 0 bases from V and 8 bases from J, with 11 bases in between. Per the germline V gene, CDR1 is MNHEY and CDR2 is SMNVEV (reference sequence). CDR3 in amino acids: CASSLSRTIDEQFF. The CDR3 nucleotides are TGTGCCAGCAGTTTATCAAGGACTATCGATGAGCAGTTCTTC.

The chain carries TRBV5-1 and TRBJ2-4; 9 bases match TRBD2. This CDR3 region has 16 residues. Germline V gene data show CDR1 as SGHRS and CDR2 as YFSETQ. J was trimmed by 0 bases and V by 4 bases; bases with no gene match: 5. The CDR3 DNA sequence: TGCGCCAGCAGCATGGCGGGGGGGATAGCCAAAAACATTCAGTACTTC. It codes for CASSMAGGIAKNIQYF.

The CDR3 protein is CATSKPSRQGIQPQHF. CDR3 DNA sequence: TGTGCCACCAGCAAACCTTCGCGACAGGGGATTCAGCCCCAGCATTTT. J is TRBJ1-5 and V is TRBV15, with TRBD1 matching 8 bases. The CDR3 is 16 amino acids. Germline V gene data show CDR1 as LNHNV and CDR2 as YYDKDF (reference sequence). The junction had 11 bases not matched to a gene; V was cut back by 4 bases and J by 6 bases.

This clone showed up just a few times. In nucleotides, the CDR3 is TGTGCCAGCAGCCAGGTCAAAGGCCATGGTGCCGAAGCTTTCTTT. The encoded protein is CASSQVKGHGAEAFF. The chain combines TRBV7-9 with TRBJ1-1; D remains ambiguous. This CDR3 spans 15 amino acids. Germline values: CDR1 SEHNR, CDR2 FQNEAQ (reference sequence). V shed 5 bases and J shed 8 bases, with 21 bases lying between them.

The chain joins TRBV7-2 to TRBJ2-5; TRBD2 matches 10 bases. V gave up 1 base and J gave up 4 bases; unmatched junction bases: 6. Germline CDR1 SGHTA, CDR2 FQGNSA. The CDR3 is made up of 16 amino acids. Written as DNA, the CDR3 is TGTGCCAGCAGCTTAGTGGCTAGCGGGAGTGGAGAGACCCAGTACTTC. This codes for CASSLVASGSGETQYF.

The chain joins TRBV3-1 (or the pseudogene TRBV3-2) to TRBJ2-7, with D maybe TRBD1 (5 bases). Trimming took 1 base from V and 6 from J, leaving 10 bases between them. Germline CDR1 is LGHDT and CDR2 is YNNKEL (reference sequence). The CDR3 covers 13 residues. The CDR3 region has the DNA TGTGCCAGCAGCCAAGCAGGGCCCGGCGAGCAGTACTTC. It encodes CASSQAGPGEQYF.

The chain joins TRBV10-3 to TRBJ2-7; 8 bases agree with TRBD1. The CDR3 runs 15 residues. With V trimmed by 7 bases and J by 2 bases, 10 bases remained unmatched. The germline V gene encodes CDR1 ENHRY and CDR2 SYGVKD. For the CDR3, the DNA is TGTGCCATCAACCCCGCCGGGACAGGCCCCTACGAGCAGTACTTC. It codes for CAINPAGTGPYEQYF.

The chain recombines TRBV3-1 (or the pseudogene TRBV3-2) with TRBJ1-1; no reliable D call. CDR1 is LGHDT, CDR2 YNNKEL, per germline (reference sequence). Trimming cost V 3 bases and J 1 base, with 12 bases left between them. This CDR3 spans 15 amino acids. In nucleotides, the CDR3 is TGTGCCAGCAGCCACCTTGGGAGCCGGAACACTGAAGCTTTCTTT. Its translation is CASSHLGSRNTEAFF.

This clone was detected only once. The rearrangement links TRBV4-3 to TRBJ2-7, with TRBD1 matching 9 bases. The V segment lost 3 bases and the J segment 4 bases; nucleotides outside the gene matches: 10. The CDR3 spans 16 residues. Germline V CDR1 and CDR2: LGHNA, YSLEER. The CDR3 DNA sequence: TGCGCCAGCAGCCATGATTACAGGGGGCGCGTTTACGAGCAGTACTTC. It codes for CASSHDYRGRVYEQYF.

The V call is TRBV10-3, the J call TRBJ1-5, with 9 nucleotides matching TRBD1. This CDR3 comprises 17 residues. Germline assignment: CDR1 ENHRY and CDR2 SYGVKD. The V gene end was trimmed by 0 bases and the J gene end by 0 bases; junction bases not matched to a gene: 3. CDR3 residues: CAISESGTGPSNQPQHF. The CDR3 bases are TGTGCCATCAGTGAGTCGGGGACAGGGCCTAGCAATCAGCCCCAGCATTTT.

The rearrangement joins TRBV4-2 to TRBJ2-2; 9 nucleotides align to TRBD2. V shed 0 bases and J 4 bases; nucleotides not matched to a gene: 9. Germline CDR1 is LGHNA and CDR2 is YNFKEQ. CDR3 length: 18 residues. The chain's CDR3 is CASSQDQGLAQTTGELFF. In nucleotides, the CDR3 is TGTGCCAGCAGCCAAGATCAAGGACTAGCGCAGACCACCGGGGAGCTGTTTTTT.

This clone was seen once. CDR3 bases: TGTGCCAGCAGCTTAAGGCAGGTGGACACCGGGGAGCTGTTTTTT. Protein: CASSLRQVDTGELFF. This rearrangement joins TRBV7-9 to TRBJ2-2; no definite D call. CDR1 and CDR2 from the germline V gene are SEHNR and FQNEAQ (reference sequence). This CDR3 has 15 residues. V was pared by 2 bases and J by 3 bases, with 10 bases between.

The chain has TRBV7-9 and TRBJ2-7; 9 positions agree with TRBD1. The junction had 13 bases not matched to a gene; V was cut back by 4 bases and J by 0 bases. Germline CDR1 reads SEHNR; CDR2 reads FQNEAQ (reference sequence). CDR3 length: 18 amino acids. The CDR3 DNA reads as TGTGCCAGCAGCTCAGGTAGGGACAGGGCCAGATTCTCCTACGAGCAGTACTTC. Protein product: CASSSGRDRARFSYEQYF. Full variable domain (missing parts from reference TRBV7-9 and TRBJ2-7): DTGVSQNPRHKITKRGQNVTFRCDPISEHNRLYWYRQTLGQGPEFLTYFQNEAQLEKSRLLSDRFSAERPKGSFSTLEIQRTEQGDSAMYLCASSSGRDRARFSYEQYFGPGTRLTVT.

This chain links TRBV12-5 with TRBJ2-2; 9 positions agree with TRBD1. The V and J ends lost 1 base and 4 bases, in that order; junction bases with no gene match: 10. There are 18 residues in the CDR3. CDR1 and CDR2 from the germline V gene are LGHNT and FRNRAP. The CDR3 region is CASGLATSQGAGTGELFF. In DNA, the CDR3 is TGTGCTAGTGGTTTGGCCACCTCACAGGGGGCTGGCACCGGGGAGCTGTTTTTT.

The chain joins TRBV6-4 to TRBJ2-3; the match to TRBD2 covers 9 bases. This CDR3 spans 16 amino acids. Germline CDR1 MRHNA, CDR2 SNTAGT. V lost 0 bases to trimming and J lost 4 bases; unmatched junction nucleotides: 5. The CDR3 is CASSDSGSGSADTQYF. In nucleotides, the CDR3 is TGTGCCAGCAGTGACTCGGGTAGCGGGAGCGCAGATACGCAGTATTTT.

This chain links TRBV7-2 with TRBJ1-2; D unclear. CDR3 length equals 14 residues. Trimming removed 0 bases from V and 10 bases from J, with 15 bases in between. In germline, CDR1 is SGHTA, CDR2 FQGNSA. Here the CDR3 reads CASSLAQDVSDYTF. The CDR3 nucleotides are TGTGCCAGCAGCTTAGCGCAAGACGTCAGCGACTACACCTTC.